Listed here are 21 T cell receptor beta chains from one sample, sequenced in a study of T cell responses to AZD1222 COVID-19 vaccine. Sequencing used immunoSEQ multiplex PCR; TCRdb keeps in-frame clones, though not all of them. The profile shows tens of thousands of clones, roughly 87% of them singletons. Specimen: peripheral blood, collected on day 0 of AZD1222 vaccination. These TCRs come from an adult in good health.

V gene TRBV8-1 combines with J gene TRBJ2-6. TRBV8-1 is given as a pseudogene. The CDR3 runs 17 residues. The CDR3 reads CGSEESEPQSRANVLTF. DNA of the CDR3: TGTGGCAGTGAGGAATCTGAGCCACAAAGTCGGGCCAACGTCCTGACTTTC.

This rearrangement joins TRBV14 to TRBJ2-5, with D unclear. V was clipped by 4 bases and J by 1 base, with 13 bases between them. CDR1 and CDR2 (germline): SGHDN, FVKESK. This CDR3 contains 15 residues. In DNA form, the CDR3 reads TGTGCCAGCAGCCTGGGCCGGAGTATCCAAGAGACCCAGTACTTC. It yields the protein CASSLGRSIQETQYF.

The J gene is TRBJ2-1, the V gene TRBV5-1, with D maybe TRBD1 (5 bases). V shed 0 bases and J shed 4 bases, with 11 bases lying between them. The CDR3 is 15 residues long. Germline V gene data show CDR1 as SGHRS and CDR2 as YFSETQ. The CDR3 spells CASSLESGKYNEQFF. CDR3 in DNA: TGCGCCAGCAGCTTGGAGTCAGGGAAATACAATGAGCAGTTCTTC.

The V and J genes are TRBV10-3 and TRBJ2-7; no firm D call. Deletions cut 4 bases from V and 3 bases from J, with 10 bases between. This CDR3 has 13 amino acids. Germline CDR1 reads ENHRY; CDR2 reads SYGVKD. The CDR3 bases are TGTGCCATCAGTGCCCAGCCAAACTACGAGCAGTACTTC. This gives the protein CAISAQPNYEQYF.

The chain joins TRBV3-1 (or the pseudogene TRBV3-2) to TRBJ1-3, with D maybe TRBD1 (5 bases). V shed 4 bases and J shed 1 base, with 8 bases lying between them. This CDR3 has 14 amino acids. Per germline, CDR1 LGHDT and CDR2 YNNKEL (reference sequence). CDR3 amino acids: CASSLQESGNTIYF. In DNA form, the CDR3 reads TGTGCCAGCAGCCTACAGGAATCTGGAAACACCATATATTTT.

V and J are TRBV18 and TRBJ2-1, with D maybe TRBD2 (5 bases). The CDR3 is made up of 13 amino acids. Germline CDR1 and CDR2: KGHSH and LQKENI. Trimming cost V 5 bases and J 9 bases, with 14 bases left between them. The CDR3 sequence is CASSREGSSEQFF. The CDR3 coding sequence is TGTGCCAGCTCAAGAGAGGGAAGTAGTGAGCAGTTCTTC.

The chain uses TRBV6-2 or TRBV6-3 and TRBJ1-2; 10 nucleotides agree with TRBD1. The CDR3 has 15 amino acids. Germline values: CDR1 MNHEY, CDR2 SVGEGT. The V gene end was trimmed by 4 bases and the J gene end by 4 bases; junction bases not matched to a gene: 6. This CDR3 is CASSFGTGVGYGYTF. CDR3 in DNA: TGTGCCAGCAGTTTCGGGACAGGGGTTGGCTATGGCTACACCTTC.

The chain links TRBV4-2 to TRBJ1-2; D uncertain. Germline CDR1 reads LGHNA; CDR2 reads YNFKEQ. Deletions cut 0 bases from V and 4 bases from J, with 9 bases between. The CDR3 extends over 14 amino acids. The CDR3 DNA follows: TGTGCCAGCAGCCAAGATGACAAGGCCTATGGCTACACCTTC. Its translation: CASSQDDKAYGYTF.

The chain links TRBV4-2 to TRBJ1-4; TRBD1 aligns across 8 bases. The V gene's germline CDR1 is LGHNA and CDR2 YNFKEQ. The CDR3 loop spans 15 amino acids. V dropped 5 bases and J dropped 3; count of bases not matched to a gene: 5. Here the CDR3 DNA reads TGTGCCAGCAGCGACGGACAGGGACCTAATGAAAAACTGTTTTTT. It is translated as CASSDGQGPNEKLFF.

This clone showed up just a few times. CDR3 amino acids: CASSDGFYYGYTF. The CDR3 nucleotides are TGTGCCAGCAGTGATGGGTTTTACTATGGCTACACCTTC. This chain uses TRBV6-1 with TRBJ1-2; D ambiguous. The V and J ends lost 3 bases and 3 bases respectively, with 8 bases between them. CDR3 length equals 13 residues. Per the germline V gene, CDR1 is MNHNS and CDR2 is SASEGT.

This chain links TRBV24-1 with TRBJ2-3; 9 bases map to TRBD2. The CDR3 totals 16 residues. Germline-derived CDR1 and CDR2 are KGHDR and SFDVKD. J lost 6 bases, V lost 4 bases, and 10 bases had no gene match. CDR3 nucleotide sequence: TGTGCCACCAGTGACCCTCGCGGGGGGGGCCAGGATACGCAGTATTTT. It encodes CATSDPRGGGQDTQYF.

This clone came up a few times. This chain joins TRBV11-2 and TRBJ2-7; 7 bases fit TRBD1. Trimming at V came to 5 bases and at J to 9 bases, leaving 10 bases not matched to a gene. The germline V gene has CDR1 SGHAT and CDR2 FQNNGV. The CDR3 covers 13 residues. The CDR3 region has the DNA TGTGCCAGCAGCCTTGTACAGGGGAGTGGGCAGTACTTC. It specifies CASSLVQGSGQYF.

This clone was seen once. The rearrangement joins TRBV19 to TRBJ1-5; D call uncertain. Germline V gene data show CDR1 as LNHDA and CDR2 as SQIVND (reference sequence). The CDR3 sequence is 14 residues long. The V and J ends lost 5 bases and 6 bases respectively, with 14 bases between them. CDR3 sequence reads: CASSPSPGGQPQHF. CDR3 DNA sequence: TGTGCCAGTAGTCCAAGCCCAGGCGGTCAGCCCCAGCATTTT. Looking up the rest from reference TRBV19 and TRBJ1-5 gives the full variable domain: DGGITQSPKYLFRKEGQNVTLSCEQNLNHDAMYWYRQDPGQGLRLIYYSQIVNDFQKGDIAEGYSVSREKKESFPLTVTSAQKNPTAFYLCASSPSPGGQPQHFGDGTRLSIL.

The V gene is TRBV5-5, the J gene TRBJ1-3; D may be TRBD1 (5 bases). This CDR3 has 14 amino acids. The germline CDR1 and CDR2 sequences are SGHKS and YYEKEE (reference sequence). V shed 4 bases and J shed 2 bases, with 10 bases lying between them. CDR3 DNA sequence: TGTGCCAGCAGCCAGGGTGGTCCTGGAAACACCATATATTTT. This encodes CASSQGGPGNTIYF.

The chain recombines TRBV6-2 or TRBV6-3 with TRBJ2-7, with D unclear. The CDR3 extends over 15 amino acids. CDR1 and CDR2 (germline): MNHEY, SVGEGT. Trimming took 4 bases from V and 0 from J, leaving 13 bases between them. The CDR3 reads CASSSGSPISYEQYF. The CDR3, as DNA: TGTGCCAGCAGTTCTGGGTCCCCTATCTCCTACGAGCAGTACTTC.

V and J are TRBV7-8 and TRBJ1-2; D is unclear. V lost 2 bases and J lost 4, with 14 bases in between. CDR1 SGHVS and CDR2 FQNEAQ come from the germline V gene. The length of the CDR3 is 15 residues. This chain's CDR3 is CASSLREYKLYGYTF. The CDR3 nucleotides read TGTGCCAGCAGCTTAAGAGAGTACAAGCTCTATGGCTACACCTTC.

The chain recombines TRBV3-1 (or the pseudogene TRBV3-2) with TRBJ1-1; D is ambiguous. The CDR3 is 14 residues long. V was clipped by 1 base and J by 0 bases, with 6 bases between them. Germline V gene sequence: CDR1 LGHDT, CDR2 YNNKEL (reference sequence). The CDR3 DNA sequence: TGTGCCAGCAGCCAAGGAAACATGAACACTGAAGCTTTCTTT. Amino acid sequence: CASSQGNMNTEAFF.

This chain uses TRBV19 with TRBJ1-4, with D unresolved. Trimming took off 1 base at V and 3 bases at J, with 12 bases between the two ends. In germline, CDR1 is LNHDA, CDR2 SQIVND (reference sequence). The CDR3 runs to 16 residues. CDR3 in DNA: TGTGCCAGTAGTATAGGGTTCAGGAGCCCTAATGAAAAACTGTTTTTT. Translated: CASSIGFRSPNEKLFF. Combining the CDR3 with reference TRBV19 and TRBJ1-4 gives the whole variable domain DGGITQSPKYLFRKEGQNVTLSCEQNLNHDAMYWYRQDPGQGLRLIYYSQIVNDFQKGDIAEGYSVSREKKESFPLTVTSAQKNPTAFYLCASSIGFRSPNEKLFFGSGTQLSVL.

The gene calls are TRBV14 and TRBJ1-2; maybe TRBD1 (6 bases). Germline V gives CDR1 SGHDN, CDR2 FVKESK. The germline V and J ends were trimmed by 6 bases and 1 base, with 12 bases remaining between them. The CDR3 has 14 residues. The CDR3 loop reads CASSQQGNNYGYTF. The CDR3 nucleotides are TGTGCCAGCAGTCAACAGGGTAATAACTATGGCTACACCTTC. Variable domain in full (rest from reference TRBV14 and TRBJ1-2): EAGVTQFPSHSVIEKGQTVTLRCDPISGHDNLYWYRRVMGKEIKFLLHFVKESKQDESGMPNNRFLAERTGGTYSTLKVQPAELEDSGVYFCASSQQGNNYGYTFGSGTRLTVV.

The rearrangement joins TRBV5-4 to TRBJ2-5, with D maybe TRBD2 (6 bases). The CDR3 covers 15 residues. V lost 3 bases to trimming and J lost 5 bases, with 17 bases between them. Germline V gives CDR1 SGHNT, CDR2 YYREEE (reference sequence). The CDR3 bases are TGTGCCAGCAGCTGGAGAGGACAACGGGGGGAGACCCAGTACTTC. It specifies CASSWRGQRGETQYF.

CDR3 sequence (DNA): TGTGCCAGCAGCCAATCTGACAGGGACCGCACTGAAGCTTTCTTT. Translation gives CASSQSDRDRTEAFF. The chain couples TRBV3-1 (or the pseudogene TRBV3-2) to TRBJ1-1; 7 bases align to TRBD1. This CDR3 is 15 amino acids long. V trimming: 2 bases; J trimming: 4 bases; junction bases outside the gene matches: 7. Germline V lookup: CDR1 LGHDT, CDR2 YNNKEL (reference sequence).